The 18 T cell receptor beta chains reported below all come from one sample, sequenced in a study of beta chain features in type 1 diabetes. The entirety of the isolated RNA underwent reverse transcription, so expressed TCRB transcripts were sequenced. Data came from immunoSEQ multiplex PCR; TCRdb stores just in-frame clones and leaves some out. Of some 150,000 clones in the sample, about 44% were seen once. Material: Tregs from blood. The receptors were sampled from a young man in good health.

The gene calls are TRBV7-9 and TRBJ2-5; maybe TRBD2 (8 bases). The germline V gene encodes CDR1 SEHNR and CDR2 FQNEAQ (reference sequence). This CDR3 spans 14 amino acids. Trimming took 7 bases from V and 4 from J, leaving 16 bases between them. This CDR3 reads CASNREGAGETQYF. CDR3 in DNA: TGTGCCAGCAACCGGGAGGGGGCAGGAGAGACCCAGTACTTC.

Only a few counts were recorded for this clone. The V call is TRBV7-2, the J call TRBJ2-1; TRBD1 matches at 7 bases. This CDR3 contains 15 residues. V lost 4 bases, J lost 4 bases, and 7 bases stayed unmatched. CDR1 is SGHTA and CDR2 is FQGNSA in the germline V gene. The DNA for the CDR3 is TGTGCCAGCAGCTCACAGGGGAGCTTTTACAATGAGCAGTTCTTC. As protein: CASSSQGSFYNEQFF.

Turning to this clone: One end of the junction does not line up with germline, which may come from a read error. This rearrangement joins TRBV28 to TRBJ2-7, with D possibly TRBD1 on 6 matching bases. This CDR3 contains 12 residues. Per germline, CDR1 MDHEN and CDR2 SYDVKM. The CDR3 DNA reads TGTGCCAGCAGTTTAAGGGACACCCGTTTTAACTTC. This codes for CASSLRDTRFNF.

This clone came up a few times. The chain is built from TRBV5-1 and TRBJ2-1; 12 bases match TRBD2. This CDR3 has 15 amino acids. J lost 6 bases, V lost 4 bases, and 5 bases had no gene match. Germline CDR1 and CDR2: SGHRS and YFSETQ. The CDR3 bases are TGCGCCAGCAGCCTGGGACTAGCGGGCGTCAATGAGCAGTTCTTC. It is translated as CASSLGLAGVNEQFF.

This clone showed up just a few times. J is TRBJ2-3 and V is TRBV7-2; 7 bases are a match to TRBD2. With 5 bases clipped from V and 6 bases from J, the junction kept 11 bases outside the gene matches. Per germline, CDR1 SGHTA and CDR2 FQGNSA. The CDR3 extends over 15 amino acids. CDR3: CASSPLADSRDTQYF. The CDR3, as DNA: TGTGCCAGCAGCCCCCTAGCGGACTCAAGGGATACGCAGTATTTT.

V gene TRBV7-6 combines with J gene TRBJ1-5; D gene ambiguous. Trimming removed 4 bases at V and 9 bases at J, with 10 bases between. This CDR3 region has 12 residues. From germline, CDR1 is SGHVS and CDR2 FNYEAQ. The CDR3 DNA reads TGTGCCAGCAGCTCGACTGCGGGGCCCCAGCATTTT. It specifies CASSSTAGPQHF. The entire variable domain, with the rest obtained from reference TRBV7-6 and TRBJ1-5, is as follows: GAGVSQSPRYKVTKRGQDVALRCDPISGHVSLYWYRQALGQGPEFLTYFNYEAQQDKSGLPNDRFSAERPEGSISTLTIQRTEQRDSAMYRCASSSTAGPQHFGDGTRLSIL.

This clone was counted between two and nine times. V usage is TRBV28 and J usage is TRBJ2-7, with D tentatively TRBD2 (5 bases). The CDR3 runs to 14 residues. Germline CDR1 is MDHEN and CDR2 is SYDVKM. V was cut by 5 bases and J by 1 base, with 12 bases left in between. The CDR3 is CASSMRGKSYEQYF. The DNA for the CDR3 is TGTGCCAGCAGTATGAGAGGGAAATCCTACGAGCAGTACTTC.

This chain uses TRBV28 with TRBJ1-5; D not resolved. CDR1 and CDR2 (germline): MDHEN, SYDVKM. The V end lost 2 bases, the J end lost 1 base, and 3 bases lay between the germline ends. This CDR3 has 13 amino acids. Here the CDR3 DNA reads TGTGCCAGCAGTTTAATAAGCAATCAGCCCCAGCATTTT. Amino acids: CASSLISNQPQHF.

This sequence joins TRBV7-2 and TRBJ1-1; 9 nucleotides line up with TRBD1. Germline V gene data show CDR1 as SGHTA and CDR2 as FQGNSA. The trim removed 5 bases at V and 0 bases at J, leaving 1 base unmatched. The CDR3 loop spans 14 amino acids. The CDR3 loop is CASSRTGVNTEAFF. In DNA, the CDR3 is TGTGCCAGCAGCCGGACAGGGGTGAACACTGAAGCTTTCTTT.

The gene calls are TRBV19 and TRBJ1-5; D is unclear. Germline CDR1 LNHDA, CDR2 SQIVND (reference sequence). CDR3 length equals 15 residues. Deletions cut 4 bases from V and 3 bases from J, with 13 bases between. The CDR3 region is CASSTGGGINQPQHF. The DNA for the CDR3 is TGTGCCAGTAGTACCGGTGGCGGAATCAATCAGCCCCAGCATTTT.

J is TRBJ2-7 and V is TRBV7-3; D uncertain. V was cut by 2 bases and J by 2 bases, with 10 bases left in between. The CDR3 loop spans 14 amino acids. Germline loops: CDR1 SGHTA, CDR2 FQGTGA. The CDR3 DNA is TGTGCCAGCAGCTTAGGTTCTAAACCCTACGAGCAGTACTTC. Protein product: CASSLGSKPYEQYF.

With respect to this clone: Compared with germline, one end of the junction differs, possibly owing to a read error. The same CDR3 arises from other DNA sequences in this sample as well. The rearrangement uses TRBV7-3 and TRBJ2-3, with D perhaps matching TRBD1 (5 bases). The CDR3 sequence is 15 residues long. Germline values: CDR1 SGHTA, CDR2 FQGTGA. The CDR3 spells CASSYSGVGADTQYF. CDR3 DNA: TGTGCTAGCAGCTATTCTGGGGTAGGGGCAGATACGCAGTATTTT.

This clone was detected only a few times. The CDR3 protein is CASSSHHSGRESSSYNEQFF. The CDR3 DNA reads as TGTGCCAGCAGCTCACACCACTCAGGCAGGGAAAGTAGCTCCTACAATGAGCAGTTCTTC. The V call is TRBV7-3, the J call TRBJ2-1; TRBD1 is a possible D gene (5 bases). V was cut by 4 bases and J by 0 bases, with 25 bases left in between. The CDR3 is made up of 20 amino acids. The germline gives CDR1 SGHTA, CDR2 FQGTGA.

This clone was detected a few times. V usage is TRBV14 and J usage is TRBJ1-2, with 7 positions matching TRBD1. The ends lost 5 bases at V and 7 bases at J; junction bases unmatched: 10. Germline V gene data show CDR1 as SGHDN and CDR2 as FVKESK. There are 14 residues in the CDR3. The CDR3: CASSFRDRPRGYTF. DNA for the CDR3: TGTGCCAGCAGCTTCCGGGACAGACCCCGTGGCTACACCTTC. Combining the CDR3 with reference TRBV14 and TRBJ1-2 gives the whole variable domain EAGVTQFPSHSVIEKGQTVTLRCDPISGHDNLYWYRRVMGKEIKFLLHFVKESKQDESGMPNNRFLAERTGGTYSTLKVQPAELEDSGVYFCASSFRDRPRGYTFGSGTRLTVV.

This chain joins TRBV19 and TRBJ2-1, with D possibly TRBD2 on 6 matching bases. This CDR3 has 12 amino acids. V was cut by 6 bases and J by 9 bases, with 12 bases left in between. Germline lookup yields CDR1 LNHDA and CDR2 SQIVND (reference sequence). CDR3 nucleotide sequence: TGTGCCAGTAGCTCCAAGCGGGTTGAGCAGTTCTTC. It is translated as CASSSKRVEQFF.

This clone was counted once. The chain uses TRBV5-4 and TRBJ2-3, with D perhaps TRBD2 (5 bases). The CDR3 covers 12 residues. The V gene lost 5 bases and the J gene lost 8 bases, with 12 bases spanning the gap. Germline V gene lookup returns CDR1 SGHNT and CDR2 YYREEE (reference sequence). The CDR3 bases are TGTGCCAGCAGTCTAGCAGAGGGTACGCAGTATTTT. This sequence encodes CASSLAEGTQYF.

A few counts support this clone. The rearrangement links TRBV14 to TRBJ2-5, with unresolved D. The CDR3 has 11 residues. The V gene's germline CDR1 is SGHDN and CDR2 FVKESK. V was cut by 1 base and J by 7 bases, with 4 bases left in between. The CDR3 spells CASSQVRTQYF. The CDR3 nucleotides are TGTGCCAGCAGCCAAGTTCGGACCCAGTACTTC.

V gene TRBV10-3 combines with J gene TRBJ1-5; D might be TRBD1 (5 bases). Trimming stripped 4 bases from V and 1 base from J, with 14 bases between. The CDR3 runs to 16 residues. Germline-derived CDR1 and CDR2 are ENHRY and SYGVKD. The CDR3 reads CAISGTGGASNQPQHF. The CDR3 DNA reads TGTGCCATCAGTGGCACGGGAGGGGCCAGCAATCAGCCCCAGCATTTT.